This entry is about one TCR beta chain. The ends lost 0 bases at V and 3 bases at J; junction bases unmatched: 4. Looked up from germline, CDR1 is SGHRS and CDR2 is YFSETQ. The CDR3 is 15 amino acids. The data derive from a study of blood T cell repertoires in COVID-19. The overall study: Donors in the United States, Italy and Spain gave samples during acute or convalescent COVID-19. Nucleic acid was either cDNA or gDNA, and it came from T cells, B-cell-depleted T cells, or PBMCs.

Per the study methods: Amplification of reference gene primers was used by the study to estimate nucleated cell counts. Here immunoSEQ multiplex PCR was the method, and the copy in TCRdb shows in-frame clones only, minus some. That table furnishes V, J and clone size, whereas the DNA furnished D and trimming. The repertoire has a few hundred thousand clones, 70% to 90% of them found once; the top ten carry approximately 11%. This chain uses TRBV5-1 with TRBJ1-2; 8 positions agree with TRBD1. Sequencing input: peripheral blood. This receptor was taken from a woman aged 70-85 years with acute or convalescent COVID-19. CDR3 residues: CASSLGSGQDYGYTF. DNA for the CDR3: TGCGCCAGCAGCTTGGGGTCGGGACAGGACTATGGCTACACCTTC. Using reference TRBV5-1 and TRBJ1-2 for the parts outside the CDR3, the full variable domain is KAGVTQTPRYLIKTRGQQVTLSCSPISGHRSVSWYQQTPGQGLQFLFEYFSETQRNKGNFPGRFSGRQFSNSRSEMNVSTLELGDSALYLCASSLGSGQDYGYTFGSGTRLTVV.